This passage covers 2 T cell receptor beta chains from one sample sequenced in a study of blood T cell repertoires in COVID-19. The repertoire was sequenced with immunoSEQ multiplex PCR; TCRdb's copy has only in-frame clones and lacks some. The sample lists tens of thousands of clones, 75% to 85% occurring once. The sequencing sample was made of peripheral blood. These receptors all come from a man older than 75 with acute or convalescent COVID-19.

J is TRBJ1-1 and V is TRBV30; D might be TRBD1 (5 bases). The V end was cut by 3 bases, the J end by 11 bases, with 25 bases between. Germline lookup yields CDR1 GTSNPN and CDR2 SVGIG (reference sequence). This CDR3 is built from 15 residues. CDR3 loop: CAWRERRQGKRYAFF. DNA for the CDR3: TGTGCCTGGAGGGAACGTCGGCAGGGAAAAAGGTACGCTTTCTTT. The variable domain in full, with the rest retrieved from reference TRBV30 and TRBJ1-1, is SQTIHQWPATLVQPVGSPLSLECTVEGTSNPNLYWYRQAAGRGLQLLFYSVGIGQISSEVPQNLSASRPQDRQFILSSKKLLLSDSGFYLCAWRERRQGKRYAFFGQGTRLTVV.

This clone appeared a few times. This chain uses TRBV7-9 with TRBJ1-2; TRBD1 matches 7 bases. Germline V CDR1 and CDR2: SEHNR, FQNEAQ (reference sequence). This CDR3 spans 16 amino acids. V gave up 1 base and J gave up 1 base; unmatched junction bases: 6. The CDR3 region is CASSLGGGTDNYGYTF. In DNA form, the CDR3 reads TGTGCCAGCAGCTTAGGAGGGGGGACAGATAACTATGGCTACACCTTC.